Listed here are 4 T cell receptor beta chains from one sample, sequenced in a study of control samples from healthy donors and cancer patients. Clones were read by immunoSEQ multiplex PCR, and TCRdb kept only the in-frame ones, dropping some. There are more than 70,000 clones in the sample; just over 90% occur only once, and 0.92% lies in the top ten. The source material was blood. All receptors come from a woman aged 25 to 45 in good health.

The chain employs TRBV6-4 and TRBJ1-1; D not resolved. Germline loops: CDR1 MRHNA, CDR2 SNTAGT. The CDR3 is made up of 13 amino acids. Trimming stripped 4 bases from V and 4 bases from J, with 10 bases between. The CDR3 reads CASSGSEGTEAFF. The DNA for the CDR3 is TGTGCCAGCAGTGGCTCTGAGGGCACTGAAGCTTTCTTT.

V is TRBV3-1 (or the pseudogene TRBV3-2) and J is TRBJ1-6; unclear D gene. With 2 bases removed from V and 5 bases from J, the gap between germline ends came to 13 bases. This CDR3 is built from 16 residues. The germline CDR1 and CDR2 sequences are LGHDT and YNNKEL (reference sequence). CDR3 sequence reads: CASSQSQKLHNSPLHF. In DNA, the CDR3 is TGTGCCAGCAGCCAATCTCAGAAGCTCCATAATTCACCCCTCCACTTT.

The chain links TRBV5-1 to TRBJ1-6; TRBD1 is a possible D gene (5 bases). V lost 4 bases to trimming and J lost 4 bases, with 9 bases between them. The CDR3 runs 14 residues. Germline lookup yields CDR1 SGHRS and CDR2 YFSETQ. CDR3: CASSGGVYNSPLHF. CDR3 nucleotide sequence: TGCGCCAGCAGCGGGGGTGTATATAATTCACCCCTCCACTTT. Together with reference TRBV5-1 and TRBJ1-6, the CDR3 gives the full variable domain: KAGVTQTPRYLIKTRGQQVTLSCSPISGHRSVSWYQQTPGQGLQFLFEYFSETQRNKGNFPGRFSGRQFSNSRSEMNVSTLELGDSALYLCASSGGVYNSPLHFGNGTRLTVT.

The rearrangement uses TRBV5-1 and TRBJ1-4; D call uncertain. The V gene lost 1 base and the J gene lost 2 bases, with 6 bases spanning the gap. Germline CDR1 reads SGHRS; CDR2 reads YFSETQ. The CDR3 runs 14 residues. The CDR3 is CASSLQTTNEKLFF. The CDR3 nucleotides are TGCGCCAGCAGCTTGCAGACTACTAATGAAAAACTGTTTTTT.